This T cell receptor beta chain was identified during a study of PD-L1 blockade in urothelial cancer. Here immunoSEQ multiplex PCR was the method, and the copy in TCRdb shows in-frame clones only, minus some. The sample has fewer than 75,000 clones, under 90% seen once. With V trimmed by 6 bases and J by 6 bases, 7 bases remained unmatched. The CDR3 contains 14 residues. Germline values: CDR1 MNHEY, CDR2 SVGAGI. This chain connects TRBV6-5 to TRBJ2-1, with TRBD2 matching over 8 bases. This clonotype was obtained from a man aged 65-85 years with urothelial cancer. The input for sequencing was PBMCs, taken around atezolizumab (anti-PD-L1) treatment. The CDR3 DNA reads TGTGCCAGCAGCCCTGGACTAGCTCCCAATGAGCAGTTCTTC. Protein: CASSPGLAPNEQFF.